This T cell receptor beta chain was recovered during a study of CD8 T cells in Susac syndrome (dated by TCRdb to about 2019). Study-level background: The study used repertoire sequencing to test whether antigen drove CD8+ T cell activation and differentiation in Susac syndrome.

What the authors observed across the whole study: The number of individuals in the TCR sequencing and HLA analysis was recognized as being relatively small.

RNA was extracted with the RNeasy kit and about 0.5 to 1 ug was reverse transcribed using random hexamers. The immunoSEQ multiplex PCR assay, which covers 54 Vbeta and 13 Jbeta segments, was used to amplify TCR beta CDR3 regions. PCR amplification bias was corrected by using a synthetic template baseline for primer optimization and computational correction. In the authors' own workflow: Only productive sequences were kept, with reads annotated to V, D and J genes according to IMGT and analyzed in immunoSEQ Analyzer. Clonality was calculated as one minus the Shannon entropy normalized by log2 of the number of productive unique sequences. Public and private clones were assessed among the 100 most prevalent clones of each patient and control. Susac-specific clones were defined as absent from healthy and MS cohorts, 1052 published viral clones and other ImmuneACCESS disease sequences. Starting from the raw public reads, TCRdb applied fastp trimming at Q25, assembled clones with MiXCR and retained in-frame beta chains. Rows merge per CDR3 protein into single entries with the most common DNA and genes. These V and J calls originate from TCRdb's pipeline instead of the authors' own analysis. The sample profile shows approximately 150,000 distinct CDR3 sequences; approximately 93% of them were found once. Of the sample, nearly 0.085% is held by the ten largest clones.

Comment on this clonotype: Its antigen has not been determined. Base qualities are not provided; no much larger clone lies one nucleotide away.

For CDR1 and CDR2, the germline V gene lists SGHTA and FQGNSA. Including cysteine and phenylalanine, the CDR3 has 14 amino acids. The read is trimmed to its CDR3 DNA, 42 bases read in frame from base 1. The germline V end is reduced by 5 bases and the J end by 4 bases; junction bases left unmatched: 7. High-throughput TCR beta sequencing profiled peripheral blood CD8+ and CD4+ T cells from healthy donors, Susac syndrome patients and multiple sclerosis patients. Healthy donors were included as age- and sex-matched controls. CD8+ TEMRA cells were enriched by FACS, while bulk CD8+ and CD4+ T cells were purified by magnetic negative isolation. Blood was collected in EDTA tubes and processed within 24 hours, with PBMCs isolated through density gradient centrifugation. PBMCs intended for TCR sequencing were cryopreserved in liquid nitrogen and were subsequently thawed in a 37 degrees C water bath. Purity of sorted or isolated CD4+, CD8+ and CD8+ TEMRA cells was at least 90%.

This receptor was taken from a human donor in good health. The rearranged chain carries TRBV7-2 and TRBJ1-2; 7 of the junction bases match TRBD1. The sample consisted of CD4+ T cells from PBMCs. DNA sequence: TGTGCCAGCAGCCCCGGGACAGAGACCTATGGCTACACCTTC. Translation gives CASSPGTETYGYTF.